Included here is one T cell receptor beta chain sequence, with context. These data are taken from a study of blood T cell repertoires in COVID-19. Sequenced by immunoSEQ multiplex PCR; TCRdb stores in-frame clones only, minus some. Among approximately 200,000 clones listed, approximately 86% were seen once. Sequencing input: PBMCs or T cells enriched from blood (not recorded which). This TCR came from a woman younger than 45 who had been exposed to COVID-19.

CDR3 coding DNA: TGTGCCAGCAGCTTCGGACAGGGGGCTTACAATGAGCAGTTCTTC. This encodes CASSFGQGAYNEQFF. The chain carries TRBV7-8 and TRBJ2-1; 11 positions agree with TRBD1. Germline values: CDR1 SGHVS, CDR2 FQNEAQ. V lost 3 bases and J lost 4; bases outside the gene matches: 2. CDR3 length: 15 amino acids.